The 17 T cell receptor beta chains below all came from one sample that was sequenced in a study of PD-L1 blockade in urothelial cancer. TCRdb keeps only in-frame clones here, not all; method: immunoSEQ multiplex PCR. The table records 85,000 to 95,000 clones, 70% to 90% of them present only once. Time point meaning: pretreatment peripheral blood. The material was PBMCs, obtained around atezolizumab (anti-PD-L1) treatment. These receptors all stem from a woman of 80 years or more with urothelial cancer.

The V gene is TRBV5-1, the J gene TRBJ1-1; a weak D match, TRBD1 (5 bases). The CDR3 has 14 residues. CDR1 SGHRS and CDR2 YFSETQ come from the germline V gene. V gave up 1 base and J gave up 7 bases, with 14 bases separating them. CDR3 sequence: CASSLTETVIEAFF. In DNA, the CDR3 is TGCGCCAGCAGCTTGACCGAGACAGTTATTGAAGCTTTCTTT.

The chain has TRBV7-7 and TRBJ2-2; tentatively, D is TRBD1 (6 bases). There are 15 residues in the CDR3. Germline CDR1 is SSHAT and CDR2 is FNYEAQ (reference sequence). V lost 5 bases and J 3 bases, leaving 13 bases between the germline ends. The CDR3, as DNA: TGTGCCAGCAGCGCCGGGACAAAGGACACCGGGGAGCTGTTTTTT. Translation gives CASSAGTKDTGELFF.

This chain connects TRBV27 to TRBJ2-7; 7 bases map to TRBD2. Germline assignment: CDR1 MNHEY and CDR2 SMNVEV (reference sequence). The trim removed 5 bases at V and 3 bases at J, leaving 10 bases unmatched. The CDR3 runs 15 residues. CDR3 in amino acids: CASSDFSGFHYEQYF. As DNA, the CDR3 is TGTGCCAGCAGTGACTTTAGCGGGTTTCACTACGAGCAGTACTTC.

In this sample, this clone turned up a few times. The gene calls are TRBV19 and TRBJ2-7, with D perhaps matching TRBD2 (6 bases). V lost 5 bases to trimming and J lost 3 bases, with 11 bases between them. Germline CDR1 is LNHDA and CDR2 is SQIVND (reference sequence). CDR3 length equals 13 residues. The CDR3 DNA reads TGTGCCAGTAGTGTCACGCGGGACTACGAGCAGTACTTC. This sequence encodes CASSVTRDYEQYF.

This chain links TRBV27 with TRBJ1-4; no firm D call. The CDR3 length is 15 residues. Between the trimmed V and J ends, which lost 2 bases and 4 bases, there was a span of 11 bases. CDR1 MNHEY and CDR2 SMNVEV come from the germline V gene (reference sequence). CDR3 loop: CASSLSWSFNEKLFF. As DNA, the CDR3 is TGTGCCAGCAGTTTAAGTTGGAGTTTTAATGAAAAACTGTTTTTT.

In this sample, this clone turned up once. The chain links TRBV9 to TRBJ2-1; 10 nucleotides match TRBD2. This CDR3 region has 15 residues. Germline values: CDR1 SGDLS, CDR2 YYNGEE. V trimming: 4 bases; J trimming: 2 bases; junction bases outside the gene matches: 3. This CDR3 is CASSKREGTYNEQFF. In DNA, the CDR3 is TGTGCCAGCAGCAAGCGGGAGGGTACCTACAATGAGCAGTTCTTC.

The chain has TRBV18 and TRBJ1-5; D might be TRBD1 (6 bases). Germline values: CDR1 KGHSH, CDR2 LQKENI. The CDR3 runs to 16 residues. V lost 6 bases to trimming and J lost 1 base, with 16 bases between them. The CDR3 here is CASSLESGQSNQPQHF. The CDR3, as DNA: TGTGCCAGCTCGCTGGAATCAGGACAGAGCAATCAGCCCCAGCATTTT.

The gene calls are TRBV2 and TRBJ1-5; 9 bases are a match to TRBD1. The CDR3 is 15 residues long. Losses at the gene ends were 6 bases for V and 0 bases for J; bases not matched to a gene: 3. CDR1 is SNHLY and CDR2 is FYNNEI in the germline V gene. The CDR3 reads CASRGTGSSNQPQHF. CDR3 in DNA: TGTGCCAGCAGAGGGACAGGGAGTAGCAATCAGCCCCAGCATTTT.

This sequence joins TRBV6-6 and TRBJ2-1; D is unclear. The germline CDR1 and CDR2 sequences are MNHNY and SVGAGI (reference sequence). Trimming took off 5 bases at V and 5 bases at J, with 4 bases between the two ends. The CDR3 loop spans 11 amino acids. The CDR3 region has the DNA TGTGCCAGCAGTCCGGACAATGAGCAGTTCTTC. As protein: CASSPDNEQFF.

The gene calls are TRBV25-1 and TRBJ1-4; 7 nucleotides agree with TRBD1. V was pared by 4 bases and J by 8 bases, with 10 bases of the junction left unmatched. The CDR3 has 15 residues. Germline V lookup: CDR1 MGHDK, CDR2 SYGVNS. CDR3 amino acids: CASSGTRGVGEKLFF. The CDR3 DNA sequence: TGTGCCAGCAGTGGTACCAGGGGGGTCGGAGAAAAACTGTTTTTT.

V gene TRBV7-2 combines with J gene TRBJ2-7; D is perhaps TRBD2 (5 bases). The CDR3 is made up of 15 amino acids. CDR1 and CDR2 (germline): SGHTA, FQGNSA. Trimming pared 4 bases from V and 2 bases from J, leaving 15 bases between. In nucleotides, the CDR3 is TGTGCCAGCAGCTCAAGCGGCCGCGGACCCTACGAGCAGTACTTC. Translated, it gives CASSSSGRGPYEQYF.

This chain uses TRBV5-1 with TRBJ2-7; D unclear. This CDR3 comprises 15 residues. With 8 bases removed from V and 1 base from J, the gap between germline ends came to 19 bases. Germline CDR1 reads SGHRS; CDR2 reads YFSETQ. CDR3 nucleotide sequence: TGCGCCAGTCAAAGGAACCGGGTGTCTTCCTACGAGCAGTACTTC. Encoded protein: CASQRNRVSSYEQYF. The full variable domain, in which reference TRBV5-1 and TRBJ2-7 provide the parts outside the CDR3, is KAGVTQTPRYLIKTRGQQVTLSCSPISGHRSVSWYQQTPGQGLQFLFEYFSETQRNKGNFPGRFSGRQFSNSRSEMNVSTLELGDSALYLCASQRNRVSSYEQYFGPGTRLTVT.

CDR3 loop: CATTRDRGIYEQYF. Here the CDR3 DNA reads TGTGCCACAACCCGGGACAGGGGGATTTACGAGCAGTACTTC. V usage is TRBV6-6 and J usage is TRBJ2-7; 11 bases match TRBD1. The CDR3 loop spans 14 amino acids. V shed 10 bases and J 4 bases; nucleotides not matched to a gene: 9. CDR1 MNHNY and CDR2 SVGAGI come from the germline V gene (reference sequence).

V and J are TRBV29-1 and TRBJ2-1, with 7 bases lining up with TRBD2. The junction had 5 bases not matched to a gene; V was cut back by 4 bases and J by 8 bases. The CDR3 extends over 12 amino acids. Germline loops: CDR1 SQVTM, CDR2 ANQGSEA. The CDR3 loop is CSVASGRDEQFF. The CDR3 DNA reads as TGCAGCGTTGCGTCAGGGAGGGATGAGCAGTTCTTC.

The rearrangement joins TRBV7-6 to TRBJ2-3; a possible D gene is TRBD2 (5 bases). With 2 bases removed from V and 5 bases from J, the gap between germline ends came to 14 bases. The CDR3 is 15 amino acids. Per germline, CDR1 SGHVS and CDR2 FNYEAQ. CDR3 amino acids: CASSLRAIRGDTQYF. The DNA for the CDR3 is TGTGCCAGCAGCTTAAGGGCGATACGGGGAGATACGCAGTATTTT. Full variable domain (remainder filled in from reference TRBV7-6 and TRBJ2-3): GAGVSQSPRYKVTKRGQDVALRCDPISGHVSLYWYRQALGQGPEFLTYFNYEAQQDKSGLPNDRFSAERPEGSISTLTIQRTEQRDSAMYRCASSLRAIRGDTQYFGPGTRLTVL.

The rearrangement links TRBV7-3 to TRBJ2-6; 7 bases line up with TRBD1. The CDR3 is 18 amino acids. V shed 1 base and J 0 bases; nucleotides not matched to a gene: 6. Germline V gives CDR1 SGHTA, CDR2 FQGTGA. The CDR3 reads CASSLNTGAGSGANVLTF. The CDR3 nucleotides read TGTGCCAGCAGCTTAAATACAGGGGCCGGCTCTGGGGCCAACGTCCTGACTTTC.

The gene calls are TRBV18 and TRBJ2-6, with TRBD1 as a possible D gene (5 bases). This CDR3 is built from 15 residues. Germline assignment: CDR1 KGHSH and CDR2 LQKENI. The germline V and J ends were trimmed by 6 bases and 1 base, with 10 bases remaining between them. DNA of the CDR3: TGTGCCAGCTCCAGGGCCCGGTCTGGGGCCAACGTCCTGACTTTC. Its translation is CASSRARSGANVLTF.